This record looks at one T cell receptor beta chain sequence and its context. As yet, its antigen is unknown. The data stem from a study of shared clonotypes between healthy human individuals. Whole-study findings and limits: Clonotypes that were shared across a few donors made up approximately 5.1% of naive CD4 clonotypes. Sampling covered blood only; tissue repertoires likely differ. Memory subsets generally showed lower estimated richness than naive subsets.

CD45RO-negative, CCR7-selected cells formed the naive CD8 fraction, which excluded terminally differentiated effector memory CD45RA+ cells. V was trimmed by 0 bases and J by 3 bases, leaving 22 bases between them. The CDR3 length is 18 residues. Germline CDR1 and CDR2: SGDLS and YYNGEE. Investigators spread the genomic DNA of each subset evenly over several immunoSEQ plates. Assay used: immunoSEQ multiplex PCR; TCRdb lists only in-frame clones, some missing. Here the sample spans over 750,000 clones, roughly 96% being singletons. The sequence derives from a man in his thirties or forties in good health. The specimen sequenced was naive CD8+ T cells sorted from blood. The rearrangement joins TRBV9 to TRBJ2-7; TRBD1 or TRBD2 may be the D gene (5 bases each). The CDR3, as DNA: TGTGCCAGCAGCGTAGGTCCCCCGGGGTGGGGCGCCGACTACGAGCAGTACTTC. Translation gives CASSVGPPGWGADYEQYF.